This passage covers 27 T cell receptor beta chains from one sample sequenced in a study of beta chain features in type 1 diabetes. TCRB transcripts that were expressed got sequenced, as all of the isolated RNA had been reverse transcribed. Only in-frame clones appear in the TCRdb table, and some are missing; sequencing was by immunoSEQ multiplex PCR. The sample has approximately 250,000 clones; around 10% are singletons. What was sequenced was naive CD4+ T cells from blood. The receptors come from a woman aged 18-35 years in good health.

This chain links TRBV2 with TRBJ2-1; the D gene is possibly TRBD1 (6 bases). The CDR3 covers 16 residues. Germline-derived CDR1 and CDR2 are SNHLY and FYNNEI. V lost 5 bases, J lost 5 bases, and 19 bases lay in between. This CDR3 is CASSSLDRAQDNEQFF. The CDR3 bases are TGTGCCAGCAGTTCCCTGGACAGAGCGCAAGACAATGAGCAGTTCTTC. The variable domain in full, completed from reference TRBV2 and TRBJ2-1, reads EPEVTQTPSHQVTQMGQEVILRCVPISNHLYFYWYRQILGQKVEFLVSFYNNEISEKSEIFDDQFSVERPDGSNFTLKIRSTKLEDSAMYFCASSSLDRAQDNEQFFGPGTRLTVL.

This clone was observed a handful of times. This CDR3 reads CASTFDTEAFF. In DNA form, the CDR3 reads TGTGCCAGCACCTTTGACACTGAAGCTTTCTTT. The rearrangement uses TRBV21-1 and TRBJ1-1. TRBV21-1 is a pseudogene locus. This CDR3 is 11 amino acids long.

This clone was detected only a few times. This chain uses TRBV29-1 with TRBJ1-2, with D perhaps TRBD1 (5 bases). Between the trimmed V and J ends, which lost 4 bases and 7 bases, there was a span of 16 bases. CDR1 SQVTM and CDR2 ANQGSEA come from the germline V gene. This CDR3 spans 13 amino acids. As DNA, the CDR3 is TGCAGCGTTGTTCAGGGCCCCATGTTTGGCTACACCTTC. Amino acid sequence: CSVVQGPMFGYTF. The full variable domain, in which reference TRBV29-1 and TRBJ1-2 provide the parts outside the CDR3, is SAVISQKPSRDICQRGTSLTIQCQVDSQVTMMFWYRQQPGQSLTLIATANQGSEATYESGFVIDKFPISRPNLTFSTLTVSNMSPEDSSIYLCSVVQGPMFGYTFGSGTRLTVV.

In its sample, this clone was seen a few times. V gene TRBV5-1 combines with J gene TRBJ1-1, with TRBD1 matching over 7 bases. This CDR3 has 16 residues. With V trimmed by 7 bases and J by 3 bases, 15 bases remained unmatched. In germline, CDR1 is SGHRS, CDR2 YFSETQ. The CDR3 DNA is TGCGCCAGCCTCGCCTCTATAGGGGGCGCGGACACTGAAGCTTTCTTT. Its protein product is CASLASIGGADTEAFF.

This clone has more than one count but fewer than ten. This chain connects TRBV29-1 to TRBJ1-2; weak D call: TRBD1 (5 bases). Trimming took off 4 bases at V and 5 bases at J, with 14 bases between the two ends. In germline, CDR1 is SQVTM, CDR2 ANQGSEA. The CDR3 runs 13 residues. CDR3 nucleotides: TGCAGCGTTGGGCCAGGGTTAGGGTATGGCTACACCTTC. Translated: CSVGPGLGYGYTF.

The chain joins TRBV5-1 to TRBJ1-4; 8 positions match TRBD1. With 4 bases clipped from V and 0 bases from J, the junction kept 11 bases outside the gene matches. The germline gives CDR1 SGHRS, CDR2 YFSETQ. The CDR3 totals 18 residues. The CDR3 region has the DNA TGCGCCAGCAGCCCTGGGACAGGAGGAATTACAACTAATGAAAAACTGTTTTTT. This translates into CASSPGTGGITTNEKLFF.

In its sample, this clone was seen a few times. The V gene is TRBV7-2, the J gene TRBJ2-1; 8 bases map to TRBD2. Germline V gene lookup returns CDR1 SGHTA and CDR2 FQGNSA. This CDR3 is built from 16 residues. With 1 base clipped from V and 8 bases from J, the junction kept 10 bases outside the gene matches. In DNA form, the CDR3 reads TGTGCCAGCAGCTTAGATGGTAGCGGGGTCCCCCATGAGCAGTTCTTC. Protein: CASSLDGSGVPHEQFF.

The J gene is TRBJ2-3, the V gene TRBV7-3, with D perhaps TRBD1 (6 bases). Germline assignment: CDR1 SGHTA and CDR2 FQGTGA. The CDR3 extends over 14 amino acids. V lost 3 bases, J lost 2 bases, and 9 bases lay in between. The CDR3 region is CASSFGTTTDTQYF. As DNA, the CDR3 is TGTGCCAGCAGCTTCGGGACAACCACAGATACGCAGTATTTT.

The rearrangement uses TRBV19 and TRBJ2-1; TRBD1 matches 7 bases. J lost 9 bases, V lost 1 base, and 6 bases had no gene match. The CDR3 totals 14 residues. Germline CDR1 is LNHDA and CDR2 is SQIVND (reference sequence). The CDR3 DNA is TGTGCCAGTAGTATAGGCCTAGACAGGGTTGAGCAGTTCTTC. This translates into CASSIGLDRVEQFF.

This chain uses TRBV9 with TRBJ2-3; TRBD1 matches 7 bases. CDR3 size: 15 residues. Per germline, CDR1 SGDLS and CDR2 YYNGEE. Trimming cost V 3 bases and J 1 base; bases outside gene matches: 5. The CDR3 coding sequence is TGTGCCAGCAGCGCGACAGGGATTGGCACAGATACGCAGTATTTT. Its translation is CASSATGIGTDTQYF.

The chain carries TRBV4-2 and TRBJ2-7, with D possibly TRBD1 on 6 matching bases. Trimming stripped 3 bases from V and 0 bases from J, with 12 bases between. The CDR3 is 15 residues long. Germline V gene data show CDR1 as LGHNA and CDR2 as YNFKEQ. This chain's CDR3 is CASSQATGHSYEQYF. In nucleotides, the CDR3 is TGTGCCAGCAGCCAGGCGACAGGTCACTCCTACGAGCAGTACTTC.

This clone turned up a few times. The chain recombines TRBV5-4 with TRBJ2-1, with 11 positions matching TRBD1. The CDR3 has 16 amino acids. The ends lost 3 bases at V and 5 bases at J; junction bases unmatched: 7. CDR1 and CDR2 (germline): SGHNT, YYREEE (reference sequence). The CDR3 DNA sequence: TGTGCCAGCAGCTCACCGAGGACAGGGGGCAACAATGAGCAGTTCTTC. Its protein product is CASSSPRTGGNNEQFF.

This clone was observed a few times. The V and J genes are TRBV14 and TRBJ2-3; no clear D gene. Trimming took 1 base from V and 7 from J, leaving 6 bases between them. There are 12 residues in the CDR3. CDR1 SGHDN and CDR2 FVKESK come from the germline V gene. CDR3 protein: CASSQVTHTQYF. The CDR3 DNA reads as TGTGCCAGCAGCCAAGTAACTCATACGCAGTATTTT.

This clone occurred a few times. CDR3 DNA sequence: TGTGCCAGCTCGGCCGGGACTCATAGCAATCAGCCCCAGCATTTT. Translated: CASSAGTHSNQPQHF. The chain combines TRBV2 with TRBJ1-5, with a tentative D call TRBD1 (5 bases). Germline V gene sequence: CDR1 SNHLY, CDR2 FYNNEI. Trimming took off 8 bases at V and 0 bases at J, with 14 bases between the two ends. The CDR3 has 15 amino acids.

This clone came up a few times. J is TRBJ2-5 and V is TRBV13; TRBD1 might be the D (6 bases). The DNA end lines up better with TRBJ2-7; the J call may be wrong. The germline gives CDR1 PRHDT, CDR2 FYEKMQ (reference sequence). The CDR3 has 13 amino acids. The CDR3 nucleotides read TGTGCCAGCAGCAGGGGGACACTGGACGAGCAGTACTTC. As protein: CASSRGTLDEQYF.

The V gene is TRBV30, the J gene TRBJ1-2; 7 nucleotides align to TRBD1. The V segment lost 3 bases and the J segment 4 bases; nucleotides outside the gene matches: 11. Germline V gives CDR1 GTSNPN, CDR2 SVGIG (reference sequence). CDR3 length: 15 residues. The CDR3 loop reads CAWRQSPPGGYGYTF. In DNA form, the CDR3 reads TGTGCCTGGAGGCAAAGTCCTCCAGGGGGCTATGGCTACACCTTC.

This clone was recorded only once. J is TRBJ2-1 and V is TRBV6-5, with 7 nucleotides matching TRBD1. Germline CDR1 reads MNHEY; CDR2 reads SVGAGI. CDR3 size: 13 residues. V lost 5 bases, J lost 5 bases, and 3 bases stayed unmatched. The CDR3 nucleotides read TGTGCCAGCAGTCGGGGACAGAACAATGAGCAGTTCTTC. It specifies CASSRGQNNEQFF.

This clone has only a few counts. CDR3 sequence (DNA): TGTGCCAGCAGTGAATCGAGGGGGTCCTACAATGAGCAGTTCTTC. Protein: CASSESRGSYNEQFF. The J gene is TRBJ2-1, the V gene TRBV27; tentatively, D is TRBD1 (6 bases). The CDR3 consists of 15 residues. Trimming shortened V by 5 bases and J by 1 base, and 12 bases separated the two germline ends. CDR1 MNHEY and CDR2 SMNVEV come from the germline V gene (reference sequence).

This clone was counted only a few times. This chain connects TRBV18 to TRBJ2-1; 10 bases are shared with TRBD2. The CDR3 totals 15 residues. Germline V gene lookup returns CDR1 KGHSH and CDR2 LQKENI. V trimming: 6 bases; J trimming: 8 bases; junction bases outside the gene matches: 10. CDR3 region: CASSPVAGGRDEQFF. As DNA, the CDR3 is TGTGCCAGCTCCCCCGTAGCGGGAGGTCGCGATGAGCAGTTCTTC. Based on the CDR3 plus reference TRBV18 and TRBJ2-1, the full variable domain is NAGVMQNPRHLVRRRGQEARLRCSPMKGHSHVYWYRQLPEEGLKFMVYLQKENIIDESGMPKERFSAEFPKEGPSILRIQQVVRGDSAAYFCASSPVAGGRDEQFFGPGTRLTVL.

This clone was seen a few times. V and J are TRBV7-2 and TRBJ2-5, with TRBD2 matching over 8 bases. This CDR3 spans 14 amino acids. Germline loops: CDR1 SGHTA, CDR2 FQGNSA. V lost 4 bases, J lost 6 bases, and 7 bases stayed unmatched. The CDR3 loop is CASSSEAGVKTQYF. CDR3 bases: TGTGCCAGCAGCTCCGAAGCGGGAGTAAAGACCCAGTACTTC.

This clone was picked up a small number of times. The rearrangement links TRBV18 to TRBJ2-7; 12 nucleotides line up with TRBD2. CDR3 size: 18 residues. Germline lookup yields CDR1 KGHSH and CDR2 LQKENI. V dropped 3 bases and J dropped 2; count of bases not matched to a gene: 11. The CDR3: CASSPWTSGNFRAYEQYF. CDR3 nucleotides: TGTGCCAGCTCACCCTGGACTAGCGGGAACTTTCGAGCCTACGAGCAGTACTTC.

This clone was seen more than once but under ten times. This CDR3 reads CASSPRGRGQSPLHF. CDR3 bases: TGTGCCAGCAGTCCTAGGGGCAGGGGTCAATCACCCCTCCACTTT. The chain employs TRBV6-5 and TRBJ1-6, with a tentative D call TRBD1 (6 bases). Trimming stripped 5 bases from V and 10 bases from J, with 18 bases between. The CDR3 totals 15 residues. Germline V gene data show CDR1 as MNHEY and CDR2 as SVGAGI.

This clone occurred a few times. The rearrangement uses TRBV6-5 and TRBJ2-2; no clear D gene. V gave up 6 bases and J gave up 6 bases, with 11 bases separating them. Looked up from germline, CDR1 is MNHEY and CDR2 is SVGAGI. The CDR3 spans 13 residues. The CDR3 bases are TGTGCCAGCAGACTCGGTTTGTCCGGGGAGCTGTTTTTT. Its protein is CASRLGLSGELFF.

This sequence joins TRBV12-5 and TRBJ2-1; possible D gene TRBD1, 5 bases. The length of the CDR3 is 14 residues. Germline loops: CDR1 LGHNT, CDR2 FRNRAP. V was trimmed by 6 bases and J by 9 bases, leaving 18 bases between them. CDR3 sequence (DNA): TGTGCTAGTGGACCAAGGACATCACCGGGTGAGCAGTTCTTC. It yields the protein CASGPRTSPGEQFF.

This clone was recorded a few times. The chain is built from TRBV5-4 and TRBJ2-4, with D possibly being TRBD2 (6 bases). Trimming cost V 4 bases and J 0 bases, with 11 bases left between them. The CDR3 loop spans 15 amino acids. Per the germline V gene, CDR1 is SGHNT and CDR2 is YYREEE (reference sequence). In DNA form, the CDR3 reads TGTGCCAGCAGCCCAGGGACTCAAGCCAAAAACATTCAGTACTTC. Residues: CASSPGTQAKNIQYF.

This clone occurred a few times. DNA for the CDR3: TGCGCCAGCAGCCCGGACAGTTTTTTACAAGAGACCCAGTACTTC. Amino acid sequence: CASSPDSFLQETQYF. This sequence joins TRBV5-1 and TRBJ2-5, with D possibly TRBD1 on 6 matching bases. V lost 4 bases and J lost 2, with 15 bases in between. CDR1 SGHRS and CDR2 YFSETQ come from the germline V gene. This CDR3 region has 15 residues.

The chain joins TRBV25-1 to TRBJ1-3; D is perhaps TRBD1 (5 bases). This CDR3 is 15 amino acids long. The V gene lost 0 bases and the J gene lost 2 bases, with 8 bases spanning the gap. Germline V gene sequence: CDR1 MGHDK, CDR2 SYGVNS. CDR3 DNA: TGTGCCAGCAGTGAATATGGGGGGACTGGAAACACCATATATTTT. Encoded protein: CASSEYGGTGNTIYF.